This passage covers 20 T cell receptor beta chains from one sample sequenced in a study of shared clonotypes between healthy human individuals. The assay was immunoSEQ multiplex PCR, and TCRdb's table has in-frame clones only and misses some. Of some 2,500,000 clones listed, less than 95% are singletons. The source material was naive CD4+ T cells from PBMCs. Subset of the sample: CD45RA+ positively selected. These receptors all stem from a man aged 18-30 years in good health. Some clones in this sample may be carry-over from other donors' samples.

This chain joins TRBV7-2 and TRBJ2-2; 7 nucleotides align to TRBD1. The CDR3 length is 16 residues. V shed 4 bases, J shed 2 bases, and the junction held 7 bases outside the gene matches. Looked up from germline, CDR1 is SGHTA and CDR2 is FQGNSA. The CDR3 here is CASSSRQGPNTGELFF. As DNA, the CDR3 is TGTGCCAGCAGCTCTCGACAGGGCCCTAACACCGGGGAGCTGTTTTTT.

DNA of the CDR3: TGTGCCAGCACCCGGGACAGGGGGCGGACAGATACGCAGTATTTT. Its protein product is CASTRDRGRTDTQYF. V and J are TRBV6-1 and TRBJ2-3; 12 bases fit TRBD1. The V and J ends lost 7 bases and 3 bases, in that order; junction bases with no gene match: 5. The V gene's germline CDR1 is MNHNS and CDR2 SASEGT. This CDR3 spans 15 amino acids.

The chain has TRBV5-4 and TRBJ1-1, with D uncertain. The germline V gene has CDR1 SGHNT and CDR2 YYREEE (reference sequence). Trimming took off 2 bases at V and 2 bases at J, with 10 bases between the two ends. The CDR3 extends over 14 amino acids. This CDR3 is CASSFLTSNTEAFF. CDR3 in DNA: TGTGCCAGCAGCTTTCTTACGTCTAACACTGAAGCTTTCTTT.

This chain links TRBV11-2 with TRBJ2-7; tentative D call: TRBD2 (5 bases). Per the germline V gene, CDR1 is SGHAT and CDR2 is FQNNGV. Deletions cut 5 bases from V and 2 bases from J, with 16 bases between. There are 15 residues in the CDR3. The CDR3, as DNA: TGTGCCAGCAGCCTCTACTCAACCGGGGCCTACGAGCAGTACTTC. Amino acids: CASSLYSTGAYEQYF.

The rearrangement joins TRBV9 to TRBJ1-1, with TRBD1 as a possible D gene (6 bases). This CDR3 region has 16 residues. Germline V gene data show CDR1 as SGDLS and CDR2 as YYNGEE. V gave up 3 bases and J gave up 3 bases, with 18 bases separating them. The CDR3 DNA reads as TGTGCCAGCAGCGCCCAAGTGGGACATGTGGACACTGAAGCTTTCTTT. This encodes CASSAQVGHVDTEAFF.

CDR3 DNA sequence: TGCGCCAGCAGCCAAGACGGTCGGGACATTGGTGGCTACACCTTC. Its translation: CASSQDGRDIGGYTF. The rearrangement uses TRBV4-1 and TRBJ1-2; tentatively, D is TRBD1 (6 bases). V lost 0 bases and J lost 7, with 15 bases in between. CDR3 size: 15 residues. Germline CDR1 is MGHRA and CDR2 is YSYEKL.

Turning to this clone: Other DNA sequences in the sample encode the same CDR3. This chain uses TRBV30 with TRBJ2-7; 10 bases line up with TRBD1. Germline values: CDR1 GTSNPN, CDR2 SVGIG (reference sequence). This CDR3 is built from 13 residues. Trimming at V came to 5 bases and at J to 4 bases, leaving 5 bases not matched to a gene. The CDR3 spells CAWDRDRGYEQYF. The CDR3 DNA reads as TGTGCCTGGGACCGGGACAGGGGTTACGAGCAGTACTTC.

This chain uses TRBV30 with TRBJ1-2; no reliable D call. With 0 bases removed from V and 4 bases from J, the gap between germline ends came to 6 bases. The CDR3 is made up of 12 amino acids. Germline V CDR1 and CDR2: GTSNPN, SVGIG (reference sequence). The CDR3 loop reads CAWSVGLYGYTF. CDR3 nucleotide sequence: TGTGCCTGGAGTGTAGGTCTCTATGGCTACACCTTC. Full variable domain (outside the CDR3, taken from reference TRBV30 and TRBJ1-2): SQTIHQWPATLVQPVGSPLSLECTVEGTSNPNLYWYRQAAGRGLQLLFYSVGIGQISSEVPQNLSASRPQDRQFILSSKKLLLSDSGFYLCAWSVGLYGYTFGSGTRLTVV.

This chain links TRBV9 with TRBJ2-1, with 12 bases aligning to TRBD2. Germline V gives CDR1 SGDLS, CDR2 YYNGEE. This CDR3 is built from 18 residues. With V trimmed by 2 bases and J by 0 bases, 6 bases remained unmatched. The CDR3 nucleotides read TGTGCCAGCAGCGTCCCTACTAGCGGGAGGATCTCCTACAATGAGCAGTTCTTC. Translation: CASSVPTSGRISYNEQFF. The full variable domain, in which reference TRBV9 and TRBJ2-1 provide the parts outside the CDR3, is DSGVTQTPKHLITATGQRVTLRCSPRSGDLSVYWYQQSLDQGLQFLIQYYNGEERAKGNILERFSAQQFPDLHSELNLSSLELGDSALYFCASSVPTSGRISYNEQFFGPGTRLTVL.

This rearrangement joins TRBV29-1 to TRBJ2-1; 8 nucleotides match TRBD1. CDR3 length equals 15 residues. Trimming at V came to 7 bases and at J to 1 base, leaving 9 bases not matched to a gene. Germline CDR1 and CDR2: SQVTM and ANQGSEA. In nucleotides, the CDR3 is TGCAGCGCCCGGTCCGGGACAGGTTCCTACAATGAGCAGTTCTTC. Translation: CSARSGTGSYNEQFF.

The chain uses TRBV19 and TRBJ1-3, with TRBD1 as a possible D gene (5 bases). The CDR3 sequence is 15 residues long. Deletions cut 6 bases from V and 0 bases from J, with 12 bases between. CDR1 and CDR2 (germline): LNHDA, SQIVND (reference sequence). The CDR3 coding sequence is TGTGCCAGTAGATTCAGGGACGGCTCTGGAAACACCATATATTTT. Amino acid sequence: CASRFRDGSGNTIYF.

The J gene is TRBJ1-5, the V gene TRBV14; no clear D. Germline loops: CDR1 SGHDN, CDR2 FVKESK. V dropped 2 bases and J dropped 5 bases, with 10 bases sitting between them. This CDR3 spans 14 amino acids. CDR3 loop: CASSQSGGDQPQHF. As DNA, the CDR3 is TGTGCCAGCAGCCAATCGGGAGGAGATCAGCCCCAGCATTTT.

The gene calls are TRBV5-4 and TRBJ2-1, with 9 bases that match TRBD2. CDR1 is SGHNT, CDR2 YYREEE, per germline (reference sequence). Trimming took 4 bases from V and 10 from J; bases not matched to a gene: 6. This CDR3 has 13 amino acids. The CDR3 coding sequence is TGTGCCAGCAGCGCCACCAGCGGGAGGGAGCAGTTCTTC. Amino acid sequence: CASSATSGREQFF.

Comment on this clone: Other DNA sequences in the same sample also yield this CDR3. The rearrangement links TRBV27 to TRBJ2-1; 13 nucleotides align to TRBD2. V shed 3 bases, J shed 9 bases, and the junction held 5 bases outside the gene matches. This CDR3 is built from 15 residues. The germline CDR1 and CDR2 sequences are MNHEY and SMNVEV (reference sequence). CDR3 protein: CASSFGLAGVGEQFF. CDR3 coding DNA: TGTGCCAGCAGTTTTGGACTAGCGGGAGTTGGTGAGCAGTTCTTC.

The rearrangement uses TRBV9 and TRBJ2-7, with 12 positions matching TRBD2. Germline loops: CDR1 SGDLS, CDR2 YYNGEE. The CDR3 is made up of 15 amino acids. Trimming cost V 5 bases and J 5 bases; bases outside gene matches: 8. In DNA form, the CDR3 reads TGTGCCAGCAGTCTAGGACTAGCGGGAAGGAACGAGCAGTACTTC. This sequence encodes CASSLGLAGRNEQYF.

V is TRBV5-4 and J is TRBJ1-2; D is uncertain. This CDR3 has 12 amino acids. CDR1 and CDR2 from the germline V gene are SGHNT and YYREEE (reference sequence). Trimming pared 0 bases from V and 8 bases from J, leaving 8 bases between. The CDR3 nucleotides read TGTGCCAGCAGCTTGGATCTGGGGGGCTACACCTTC. Protein sequence: CASSLDLGGYTF.

This chain uses TRBV4-1 with TRBJ2-2; TRBD1 agrees at 12 bases. V was pared by 0 bases and J by 7 bases, with 12 bases of the junction left unmatched. This CDR3 is built from 19 residues. Germline V CDR1 and CDR2: MGHRA, YSYEKL. CDR3 DNA sequence: TGCGCCAGCAGCCAAGAACGCGTTCGGGACAGGGGGCGGGTCGGGGAGCTGTTTTTT. Amino acids: CASSQERVRDRGRVGELFF.

The chain uses TRBV15 and TRBJ2-7; D is uncertain. The CDR3 sequence is 15 residues long. Per the germline V gene, CDR1 is LNHNV and CDR2 is YYDKDF (reference sequence). Deletions cut 1 base from V and 1 base from J, with 11 bases between. The CDR3 DNA reads TGTGCCACCAGCAGAGTCGGGCAGGAGTCCTACGAGCAGTACTTC. Protein: CATSRVGQESYEQYF.

This rearrangement joins TRBV5-1 to TRBJ2-5; weak D call: TRBD2 (6 bases). Deletions cut 3 bases from V and 2 bases from J, with 23 bases between. Germline V CDR1 and CDR2: SGHRS, YFSETQ. The CDR3 is 18 amino acids. The CDR3 region is CASSSKPGSGARQETQYF. In DNA form, the CDR3 reads TGCGCCAGCAGCTCAAAACCCGGTTCGGGAGCGAGACAAGAGACCCAGTACTTC.

On this clone: Other DNA sequences from this sample encode an identical CDR3 as well. The chain couples TRBV5-1 to TRBJ2-3, with D possibly being TRBD1 (6 bases). The germline CDR1 and CDR2 sequences are SGHRS and YFSETQ. Between the trimmed V and J ends, which lost 3 bases and 2 bases, there was a span of 10 bases. This CDR3 contains 14 residues. CDR3 coding DNA: TGCGCCAGCAGCTCCCAGGGGTTCACAGATACGCAGTATTTT. It yields the protein CASSSQGFTDTQYF. The whole variable domain, remainder taken from reference TRBV5-1 and TRBJ2-3, is KAGVTQTPRYLIKTRGQQVTLSCSPISGHRSVSWYQQTPGQGLQFLFEYFSETQRNKGNFPGRFSGRQFSNSRSEMNVSTLELGDSALYLCASSSQGFTDTQYFGPGTRLTVL.